This passage covers 23 T cell receptor beta chains from one sample sequenced in a study of molecular identifiers for immune sequencing clone quantification. TCRdb analysed the PCR reads with MiXCR anew, one entry per CDR3 protein. Altogether hundreds of thousands of distinct CDR3 sequences are present, about 22% being singletons, with the ten largest covering 0.65% to 0.95%. The sample taken for sequencing was naive CD8+ T cells from blood, with Jurkat cell RNA spiked in. Subset here: FACS-sorted CD8+CD4-CCR7+CD45RA+ naive T cells. The receptors stem from a human donor in good health. Some libraries in this study had Jurkat cell RNA spiked in.

The gene calls are TRBV30 and TRBJ2-7, with D unresolved. V was trimmed by 2 bases and J by 5 bases, leaving 10 bases between them. The CDR3 spans 12 residues. CDR1 GTSNPN and CDR2 SVGIG come from the germline V gene (reference sequence). The CDR3 sequence is CAWSLLLDEQYF. DNA of the CDR3: TGTGCCTGGAGTTTATTGCTGGACGAGCAGTACTTC.

This clonotype occurred once. A read error may be the cause here, since a much bigger clone is one base away. A read error is likely, as this CDR3 ends without the conserved phenylalanine or tryptophan. The chain combines TRBV9 with TRBJ1-4; D remains ambiguous. V was cut by 3 bases and J by 6 bases, with 9 bases left in between. The CDR3 contains 13 residues. Germline CDR1 and CDR2: SGDLS and YYNGEE. The CDR3 DNA is TGTGCCAGCAGCGCAGAAACCCATGAAAAACTGTTTTTA. Encoded protein: CASSAETHEKLFL.

In this sample, this clonotype turned up many times. The J gene is TRBJ1-1, the V gene TRBV24-1; no definite D call. CDR3 size: 12 residues. Looked up from germline, CDR1 is KGHDR and CDR2 is SFDVKD. Trimming removed 2 bases from V and 8 bases from J, with 8 bases in between. CDR3 protein: CATSDSGQEAFF. CDR3 nucleotide sequence: TGTGCCACCAGTGATTCTGGGCAAGAAGCTTTCTTT.

Note on this clonotype: This may be a read error: a much more frequent sequence differs by one nucleotide. The V and J genes are TRBV20-1 and TRBJ2-2; D call uncertain. The CDR3 is 13 residues long. The germline CDR1 and CDR2 sequences are DFQATT and SNEGSKA (reference sequence). CDR3 amino acids: CIATRPNTGELFF. The DNA of the CDR3 is TGCATTGCTACCCGACCGAACACCGGGGAGCTGTTTTTT.

Many counts were recorded for this clonotype. The chain recombines TRBV20-1 with TRBJ2-7, with 9 bases matching TRBD1. Germline V CDR1 and CDR2: DFQATT, SNEGSKA (reference sequence). The CDR3 is 16 residues long. J gave up 4 bases and V 6 bases, and 16 bases lay outside the gene matches. CDR3: CSAPFLAGTGKYEQYF. For the CDR3, the DNA is TGCAGTGCACCCTTCCTGGCTGGGACAGGGAAATACGAGCAGTACTTC.

The J gene is TRBJ2-5, the V gene TRBV5-3; D gene ambiguous. TRBV5-3 is an ORF for which the function is uncertain. This CDR3 has 11 residues. V was cut by 8 bases and J by 3 bases, with 8 bases left in between. This CDR3 is CASRAEETQYF. In DNA, the CDR3 is TGTGCCAGCAGAGCCGAAGAGACCCAGTACTTC.

The chain has TRBV7-9 and TRBJ1-4; TRBD1 agrees at 8 bases. J lost 5 bases, V lost 5 bases, and 10 bases had no gene match. The CDR3 length is 16 residues. CDR1 SEHNR and CDR2 FQNEAQ come from the germline V gene (reference sequence). This chain's CDR3 is CASSPSRGTGNEKLFF. The CDR3 region has the DNA TGTGCCAGCAGCCCCTCCCGTGGGACAGGAAATGAAAAACTGTTTTTT.

Notes on this clonotype: This may arise from a read error, as a much more abundant clone is one base away. This rearrangement joins TRBV29-1 to TRBJ2-3, with D possibly TRBD2 on 7 matching bases. V lost 3 bases to trimming and J lost 2 bases, with 9 bases between them. CDR1 is SQVTM, CDR2 ANQGSEA, per germline. The CDR3 runs to 13 residues. DNA of the CDR3: TGCAGCGTTGAGGGGGGGCACACAGATACGCAGTATTTT. It encodes CSVEGGHTDTQYF.

Worth noting for this clonotype: Possible read error: a much larger clone is one base away. The chain uses TRBV6-5 and TRBJ1-1; 8 positions agree with TRBD1. CDR3 length equals 17 residues. CDR1 and CDR2 from the germline V gene are MNHEY and SVGAGI. The CDR3 loop is CTSSYTPRQGLNTEAFF. CDR3 DNA: TGTACCAGCAGTTACACCCCCCGACAGGGGTTAAACACTGAAGCTTTCTTT.

This clonotype was counted ten times or more. The V call is TRBV7-2, the J call TRBJ1-1; TRBD1 matches 7 bases. CDR3 length equals 13 residues. Looked up from germline, CDR1 is SGHTA and CDR2 is FQGNSA. Trimming at V came to 3 bases and at J to 3 bases, leaving 1 base not matched to a gene. CDR3 DNA: TGTGCCAGCAGCTTGGGACAGTACACTGAAGCTTTCTTT. Amino acids: CASSLGQYTEAFF.

J is TRBJ1-1 and V is TRBV29-1, with unresolved D. Germline V gene data show CDR1 as SQVTM and CDR2 as ANQGSEA. The CDR3 covers 13 residues. Trimming took 3 bases from V and 2 from J, leaving 10 bases between them. CDR3 nucleotides: TGCAGCGTTGACGCAGGAGTTAACACTGAAGCTTTCTTT. It codes for CSVDAGVNTEAFF.

In its sample, this clonotype was seen a few times. This chain uses TRBV12-5 with TRBJ2-1; 15 bases are shared with TRBD2. This CDR3 is 17 amino acids long. Germline V gene sequence: CDR1 LGHNT, CDR2 FRNRAP. V lost 7 bases, J lost 1 base, and 5 bases stayed unmatched. The DNA of the CDR3 is TGTGCTAGTGCCGGACTAGCGGGGGGGCGGTCCTACAATGAGCAGTTCTTC. This encodes CASAGLAGGRSYNEQFF.

The chain couples TRBV2 to TRBJ2-3, with D possibly TRBD2 on 5 matching bases. CDR3 length equals 15 residues. Germline assignment: CDR1 SNHLY and CDR2 FYNNEI. Trimming stripped 4 bases from V and 0 bases from J, with 11 bases between. The CDR3 spells CASSVTIASTDTQYF. Here the CDR3 DNA reads TGTGCCAGCAGTGTGACTATTGCTAGCACAGATACGCAGTATTTT. The entire variable domain, with the rest obtained from reference TRBV2 and TRBJ2-3, is as follows: EPEVTQTPSHQVTQMGQEVILRCVPISNHLYFYWYRQILGQKVEFLVSFYNNEISEKSEIFDDQFSVERPDGSNFTLKIRSTKLEDSAMYFCASSVTIASTDTQYFGPGTRLTVL.

The sample holds many counts of this clonotype. The chain couples TRBV28 to TRBJ2-7; either TRBD1 or TRBD2 may supply D (5 bases each). Germline CDR1 MDHEN, CDR2 SYDVKM. This CDR3 comprises 14 residues. The V gene lost 2 bases and the J gene lost 4 bases, with 12 bases spanning the gap. The CDR3 nucleotides are TGTGCCAGCAGTTTAACAGGTTCGGGGTACGAGCAGTACTTC. This encodes CASSLTGSGYEQYF.

Remarks on this clonotype: A much more abundant neighbour one base away suggests this may be a read error. The chain couples TRBV5-1 to TRBJ2-5; TRBD2 matches at 8 bases. Germline CDR1 SGHRS, CDR2 YFSETQ. The CDR3 extends over 15 amino acids. The CDR3 region is CASGFSGGKQETQYF. The CDR3 DNA sequence: TGCGCCAGCGGCTTCAGCGGGGGTAAACAAGAGACCCAGTACTTC. Full variable domain (outside the CDR3, taken from reference TRBV5-1 and TRBJ2-5): KAGVTQTPRYLIKTRGQQVTLSCSPISGHRSVSWYQQTPGQGLQFLFEYFSETQRNKGNFPGRFSGRQFSNSRSEMNVSTLELGDSALYLCASGFSGGKQETQYFGPGTRLLVL.

This clonotype was counted between two and nine times. The V gene is TRBV30, the J gene TRBJ2-7; D uncertain. This CDR3 has 14 residues. The V gene's germline CDR1 is GTSNPN and CDR2 SVGIG (reference sequence). V lost 2 bases to trimming and J lost 3 bases, with 14 bases between them. CDR3 sequence: CAWSSMNQDYEQYF. The CDR3 bases are TGTGCCTGGAGTTCTATGAACCAAGACTACGAGCAGTACTTC.

This chain connects TRBV6-5 to TRBJ1-1; 8 nucleotides line up with TRBD1. The germline CDR1 and CDR2 sequences are MNHEY and SVGAGI. CDR3 length: 15 amino acids. The J segment lost 4 bases and the V segment lost 2 bases, leaving 6 bases of the junction unmatched. CDR3 loop: CASSYLGQGSTEAFF. CDR3 nucleotide sequence: TGTGCCAGCAGTTACCTCGGACAGGGCAGCACTGAAGCTTTCTTT.

This clonotype turned up a few times. The rearrangement joins TRBV12-3 or TRBV12-4 to TRBJ2-7; 9 positions agree with TRBD1. The V segment lost 4 bases and the J segment 2 bases; nucleotides outside the gene matches: 9. CDR3 length: 16 residues. CDR3 bases: TGTGCCAGCAGTTCCCCCCGACAGGGGGGTCCCTACGAGCAGTACTTC. This gives the protein CASSSPRQGGPYEQYF.

Only a few counts were recorded for this clonotype. This sequence joins TRBV4-1 and TRBJ1-4; 9 nucleotides agree with TRBD1. CDR3 length: 15 amino acids. The V and J ends lost 2 bases and 4 bases, in that order; junction bases with no gene match: 2. From germline, CDR1 is MGHRA and CDR2 YSYEKL. CDR3 sequence (DNA): TGCGCCAGCAGCCAAACGGGACAGGGTAATGAAAAACTGTTTTTT. It encodes CASSQTGQGNEKLFF.

This clonotype was detected many times. The chain joins TRBV6-6 to TRBJ1-4; D unresolved. The CDR3 length is 15 residues. Trimming removed 10 bases at V and 0 bases at J, with 15 bases between. Germline CDR1 reads MNHNY; CDR2 reads SVGAGI (reference sequence). CDR3: CATAGVTATNEKLFF. CDR3 nucleotides: TGTGCCACCGCCGGGGTAACTGCAACTAATGAAAAACTGTTTTTT.

This clonotype was detected only a few times. The rearrangement links TRBV28 to TRBJ1-4; 12 nucleotides line up with TRBD1. CDR1 MDHEN and CDR2 SYDVKM come from the germline V gene. The CDR3 runs to 17 residues. With V trimmed by 5 bases and J by 8 bases, 12 bases remained unmatched. The CDR3 coding sequence is TGTGCCAGCAGTCCGGGACAGGGGGCCAGGAGGGCGGAAAAACTGTTTTTT. Protein: CASSPGQGARRAEKLFF.

This clonotype was counted between two and nine times. The J gene is TRBJ2-3, the V gene TRBV20-1; D uncertain. Trimming pared 0 bases from V and 2 bases from J, leaving 3 bases between. The CDR3 consists of 12 residues. The germline CDR1 and CDR2 sequences are DFQATT and SNEGSKA (reference sequence). DNA of the CDR3: TGCAGTGCTAGAGAAGACACAGATACGCAGTATTTT. It specifies CSAREDTDTQYF.

Of note for this clonotype: A read error is possible here, since a much larger clone lies one base away. The genes are TRBV7-2 and TRBJ2-1, with D possibly being TRBD2 (5 bases). This CDR3 spans 13 amino acids. Germline values: CDR1 SGHTA, CDR2 FQGNSA. V lost 3 bases, J lost 8 bases, and 11 bases lay in between. CDR3 DNA sequence: TGTGCCAGCAGCTTCGGACTTTACGATGAGCAGTTCTTC. Residues: CASSFGLYDEQFF.